The clone carrying this T cell receptor beta chain was picked up one time. The data derive from a study of blood T cell repertoires in COVID-19. Study-wide background: T cells, B-cell-depleted T cells, or PBMCs supplied cDNA or gDNA.

Sequencing was performed with immunoSEQ multiplex PCR; in TCRdb, only in-frame clones are kept and a portion is missing. This table holds roughly 59,000 clones, under 85% found once. The CDR3 sequence is 15 residues long. V shed 3 bases and J 3 bases; nucleotides not matched to a gene: 7. CDR1 and CDR2 (germline): SGHNT, YYREEE (reference sequence). The V and J genes are TRBV5-4 and TRBJ2-3; TRBD2 aligns across 7 bases. This sequence was found in a woman aged 80 or older with acute or convalescent COVID-19. Material for sequencing was peripheral blood. CDR3 loop: CASSSPAGSTDTQYF. The CDR3 nucleotides read TGTGCCAGCAGCTCCCCAGCGGGAAGTACAGATACGCAGTATTTT. Full variable domain (missing parts from reference TRBV5-4 and TRBJ2-3): ETGVTQSPTHLIKTRGQQVTLRCSSQSGHNTVSWYQQALGQGPQFIFQYYREEENGRGNFPPRFSGLQFPNYSSELNVNALELDDSALYLCASSSPAGSTDTQYFGPGTRLTVL.